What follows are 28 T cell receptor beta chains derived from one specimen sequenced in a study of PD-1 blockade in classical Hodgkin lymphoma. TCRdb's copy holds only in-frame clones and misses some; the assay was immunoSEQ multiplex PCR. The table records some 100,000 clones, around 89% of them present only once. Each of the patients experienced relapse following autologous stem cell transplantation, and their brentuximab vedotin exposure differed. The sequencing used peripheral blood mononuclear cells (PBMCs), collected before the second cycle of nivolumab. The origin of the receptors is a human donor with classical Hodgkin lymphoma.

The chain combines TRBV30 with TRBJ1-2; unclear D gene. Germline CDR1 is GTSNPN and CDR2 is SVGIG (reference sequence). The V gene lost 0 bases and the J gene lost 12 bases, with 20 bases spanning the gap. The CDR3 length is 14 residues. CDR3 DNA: TGTGCCTGGAGTGTACCCCCCGGAAGGAAGGTGCACACCTTC. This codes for CAWSVPPGRKVHTF.

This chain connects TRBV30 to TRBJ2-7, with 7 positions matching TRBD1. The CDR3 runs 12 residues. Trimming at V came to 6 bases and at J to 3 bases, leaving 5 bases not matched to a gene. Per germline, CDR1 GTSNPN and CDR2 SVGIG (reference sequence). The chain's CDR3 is CACTGDLYEQYF. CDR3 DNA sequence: TGTGCCTGTACAGGGGATCTCTACGAGCAGTACTTC.

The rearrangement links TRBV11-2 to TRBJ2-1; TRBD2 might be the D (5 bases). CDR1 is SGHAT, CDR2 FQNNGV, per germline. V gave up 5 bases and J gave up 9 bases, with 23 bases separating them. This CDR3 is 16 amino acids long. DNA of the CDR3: TGTGCCAGCAGCCAAACTAGAGGTGGTATCAACGGTGAGCAGTTCTTC. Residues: CASSQTRGGINGEQFF.

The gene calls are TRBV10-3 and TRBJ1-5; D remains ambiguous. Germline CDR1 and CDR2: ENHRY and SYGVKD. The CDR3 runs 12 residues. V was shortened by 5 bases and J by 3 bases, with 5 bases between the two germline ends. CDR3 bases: TGTGCCATCAGTCAAACCAATCAGCCCCAGCATTTT. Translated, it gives CAISQTNQPQHF.

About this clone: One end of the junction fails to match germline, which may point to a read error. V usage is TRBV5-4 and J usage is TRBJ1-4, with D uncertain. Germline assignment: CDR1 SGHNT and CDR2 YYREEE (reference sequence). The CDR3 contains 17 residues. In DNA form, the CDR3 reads TGCGCCAGCAGCCAAGATCGGTGGTCAGGACTATCTGAAAAACTGTTTTTT. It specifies CASSQDRWSGLSEKLFF.

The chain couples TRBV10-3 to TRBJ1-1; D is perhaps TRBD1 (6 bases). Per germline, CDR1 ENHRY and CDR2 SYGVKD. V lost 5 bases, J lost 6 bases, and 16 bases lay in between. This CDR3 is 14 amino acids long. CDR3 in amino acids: CAISTGTGAPEAFF. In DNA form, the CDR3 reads TGTGCCATCAGTACAGGGACTGGGGCCCCTGAAGCTTTCTTT.

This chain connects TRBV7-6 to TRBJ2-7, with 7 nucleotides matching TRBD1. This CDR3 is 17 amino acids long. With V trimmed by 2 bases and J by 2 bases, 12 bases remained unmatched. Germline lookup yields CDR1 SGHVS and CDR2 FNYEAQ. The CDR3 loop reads CASSLPADGTVTYEQYF. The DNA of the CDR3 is TGTGCCAGCAGCTTACCTGCTGATGGGACAGTAACCTACGAGCAGTACTTC.

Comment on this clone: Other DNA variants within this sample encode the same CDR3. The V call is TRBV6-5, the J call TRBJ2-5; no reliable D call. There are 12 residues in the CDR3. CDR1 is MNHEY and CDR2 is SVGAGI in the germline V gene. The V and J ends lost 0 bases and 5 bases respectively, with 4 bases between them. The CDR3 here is CASSYSRETQYF. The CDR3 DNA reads TGTGCCAGCAGTTACTCGCGGGAGACCCAGTACTTC.

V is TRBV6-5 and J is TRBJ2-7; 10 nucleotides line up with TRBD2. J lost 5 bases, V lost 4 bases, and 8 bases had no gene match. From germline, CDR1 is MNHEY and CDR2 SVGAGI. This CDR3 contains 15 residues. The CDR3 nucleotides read TGTGCCAGCAGTTCTTTAGCGGGGGGTACTAACGAGCAGTACTTC. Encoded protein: CASSSLAGGTNEQYF.

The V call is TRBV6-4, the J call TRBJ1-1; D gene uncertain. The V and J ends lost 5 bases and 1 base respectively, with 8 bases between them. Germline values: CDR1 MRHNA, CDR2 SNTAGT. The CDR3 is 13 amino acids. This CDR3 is CASSQEENTEAFF. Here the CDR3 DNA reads TGTGCCAGCAGTCAGGAGGAGAACACTGAAGCTTTCTTT.

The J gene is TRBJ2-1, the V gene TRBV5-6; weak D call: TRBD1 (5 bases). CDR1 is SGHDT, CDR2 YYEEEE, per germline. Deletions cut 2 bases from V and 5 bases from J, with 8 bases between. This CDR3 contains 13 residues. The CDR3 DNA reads TGTGCCAGCAGCTTAGACAGCCACAATGAGCAGTTCTTC. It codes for CASSLDSHNEQFF.

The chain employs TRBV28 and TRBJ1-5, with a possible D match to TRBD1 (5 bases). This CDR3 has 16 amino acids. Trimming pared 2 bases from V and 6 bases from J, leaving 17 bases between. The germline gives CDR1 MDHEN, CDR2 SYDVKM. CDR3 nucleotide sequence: TGTGCCAGCAGTTTAAACCGTCTGCAGGGAGGTCAGCCCCAGCATTTT. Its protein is CASSLNRLQGGQPQHF.

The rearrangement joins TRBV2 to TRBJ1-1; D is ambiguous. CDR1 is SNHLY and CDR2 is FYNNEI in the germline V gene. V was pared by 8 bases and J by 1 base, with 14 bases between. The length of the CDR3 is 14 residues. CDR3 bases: TGTGCCAGCCGGTCGGAACAAGGGAACACTGAAGCTTTCTTT. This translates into CASRSEQGNTEAFF.

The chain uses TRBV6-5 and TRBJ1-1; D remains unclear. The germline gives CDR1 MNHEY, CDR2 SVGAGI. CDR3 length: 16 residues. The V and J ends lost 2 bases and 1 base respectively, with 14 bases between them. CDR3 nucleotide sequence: TGTGCCAGCAGTTACGAAGTCATTGGGCGGAACACTGAAGCTTTCTTT. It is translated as CASSYEVIGRNTEAFF.

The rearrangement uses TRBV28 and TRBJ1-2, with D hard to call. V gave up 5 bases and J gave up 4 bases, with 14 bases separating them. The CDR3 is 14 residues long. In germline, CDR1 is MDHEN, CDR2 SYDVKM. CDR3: CASSLREHLYGYTF. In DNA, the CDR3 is TGTGCCAGCAGTCTCCGGGAGCACCTCTATGGCTACACCTTC.

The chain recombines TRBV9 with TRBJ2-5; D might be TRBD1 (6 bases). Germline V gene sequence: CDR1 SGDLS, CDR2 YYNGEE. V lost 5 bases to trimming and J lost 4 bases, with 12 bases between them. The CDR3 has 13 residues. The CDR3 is CASSWQGSETQYF. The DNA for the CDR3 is TGTGCCAGCAGTTGGCAGGGGTCAGAGACCCAGTACTTC.

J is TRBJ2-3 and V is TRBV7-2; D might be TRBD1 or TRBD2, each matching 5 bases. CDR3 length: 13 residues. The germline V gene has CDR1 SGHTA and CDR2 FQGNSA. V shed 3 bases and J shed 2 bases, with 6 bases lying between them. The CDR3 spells CASSLGTTDTQYF. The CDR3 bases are TGTGCCAGCAGCTTGGGGACCACAGATACGCAGTATTTT. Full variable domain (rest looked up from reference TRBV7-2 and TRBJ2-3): GAGVSQSPSNKVTEKGKDVELRCDPISGHTALYWYRQSLGQGLEFLIYFQGNSAPDKSGLPSDRFSAERTGGSVSTLTIQRTQQEDSAVYLCASSLGTTDTQYFGPGTRLTVL.

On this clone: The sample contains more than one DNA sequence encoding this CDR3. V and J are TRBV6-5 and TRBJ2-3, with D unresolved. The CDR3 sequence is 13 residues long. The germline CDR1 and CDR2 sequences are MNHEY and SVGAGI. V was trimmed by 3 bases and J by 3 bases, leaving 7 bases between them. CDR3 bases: TGTGCCAGCAGTTATGTTGGGACAGATACGCAGTATTTT. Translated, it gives CASSYVGTDTQYF.

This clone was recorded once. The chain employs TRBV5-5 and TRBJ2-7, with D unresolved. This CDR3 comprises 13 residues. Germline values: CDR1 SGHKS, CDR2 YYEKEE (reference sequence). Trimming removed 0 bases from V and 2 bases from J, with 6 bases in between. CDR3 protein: CASSLDLPYEQYF. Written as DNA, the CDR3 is TGTGCCAGCAGCTTGGATCTACCCTACGAGCAGTACTTC. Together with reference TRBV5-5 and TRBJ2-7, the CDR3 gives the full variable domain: DAGVTQSPTHLIKTRGQQVTLRCSPISGHKSVSWYQQVLGQGPQFIFQYYEKEERGRGNFPDRFSARQFPNYSSELNVNALLLGDSALYLCASSLDLPYEQYFGPGTRLTVT.

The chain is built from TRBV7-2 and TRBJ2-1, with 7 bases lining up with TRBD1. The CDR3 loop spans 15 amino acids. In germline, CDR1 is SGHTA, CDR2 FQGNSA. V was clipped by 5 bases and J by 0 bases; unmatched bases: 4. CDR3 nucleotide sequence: TGTGCCAGCAGCCCTACAGGGGACTCCTACAATGAGCAGTTCTTC. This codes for CASSPTGDSYNEQFF.

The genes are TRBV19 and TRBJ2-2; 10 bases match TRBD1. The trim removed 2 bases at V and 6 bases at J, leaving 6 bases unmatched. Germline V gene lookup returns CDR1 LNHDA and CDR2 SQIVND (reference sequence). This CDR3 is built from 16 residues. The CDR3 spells CASSIIAGQGAGELFF. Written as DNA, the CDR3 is TGTGCCAGTAGTATAATAGCTGGACAGGGGGCCGGGGAGCTGTTTTTT.

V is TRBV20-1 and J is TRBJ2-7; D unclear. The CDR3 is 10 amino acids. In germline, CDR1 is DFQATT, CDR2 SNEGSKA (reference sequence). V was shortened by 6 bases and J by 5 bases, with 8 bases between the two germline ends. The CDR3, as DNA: TGCAGTGCGCGTCCGGACGAGCAGTACTTC. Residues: CSARPDEQYF.

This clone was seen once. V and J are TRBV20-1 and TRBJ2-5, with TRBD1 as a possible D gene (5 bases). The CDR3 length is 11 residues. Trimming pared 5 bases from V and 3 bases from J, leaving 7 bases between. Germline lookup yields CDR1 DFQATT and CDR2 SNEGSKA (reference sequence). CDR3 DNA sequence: TGCAGTGCTCTACAGGAAGAGACCCAGTACTTC. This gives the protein CSALQEETQYF.

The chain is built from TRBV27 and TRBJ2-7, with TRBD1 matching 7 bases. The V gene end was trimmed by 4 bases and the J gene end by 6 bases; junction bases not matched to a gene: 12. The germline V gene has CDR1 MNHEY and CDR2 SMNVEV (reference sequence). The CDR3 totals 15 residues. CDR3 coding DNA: TGTGCCAGCAGTTCTCTAGTGGGGGACAGTCTCGAGCAGTACTTC. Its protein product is CASSSLVGDSLEQYF.

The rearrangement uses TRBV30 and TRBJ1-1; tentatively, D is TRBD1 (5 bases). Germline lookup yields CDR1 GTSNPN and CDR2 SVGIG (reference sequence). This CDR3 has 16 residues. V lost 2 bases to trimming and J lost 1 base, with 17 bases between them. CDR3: CAWSHSMGEGNTEAFF. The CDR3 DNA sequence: TGTGCCTGGAGTCATAGTATGGGGGAGGGGAACACTGAAGCTTTCTTT.

The chain's CDR3 is CASSPTLTVLNTEAFF. The DNA for the CDR3 is TGTGCCAGCTCCCCGACCCTGACGGTCTTGAACACTGAAGCTTTCTTT. The chain recombines TRBV18 with TRBJ1-1; D gene uncertain. This CDR3 comprises 16 residues. Germline-derived CDR1 and CDR2 are KGHSH and LQKENI. The V end lost 6 bases, the J end lost 0 bases, and 17 bases lay between the germline ends. Full variable domain (remainder filled in from reference TRBV18 and TRBJ1-1): NAGVMQNPRHLVRRRGQEARLRCSPMKGHSHVYWYRQLPEEGLKFMVYLQKENIIDESGMPKERFSAEFPKEGPSILRIQQVVRGDSAAYFCASSPTLTVLNTEAFFGQGTRLTVV.

The CDR3 region has the DNA TGCGCCAGCAGCGCGGACTACCAAGAGACCCAGTACTTC. This gives the protein CASSADYQETQYF. This chain links TRBV4-1 with TRBJ2-5; tentatively, D is TRBD2 (5 bases). The CDR3 loop spans 13 amino acids. Per germline, CDR1 MGHRA and CDR2 YSYEKL. V shed 5 bases and J shed 0 bases, with 7 bases lying between them.

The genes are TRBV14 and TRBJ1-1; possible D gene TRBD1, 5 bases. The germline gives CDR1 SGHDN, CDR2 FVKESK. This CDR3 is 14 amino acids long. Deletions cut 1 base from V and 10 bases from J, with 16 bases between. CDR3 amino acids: CASSQVGRQLGAFF. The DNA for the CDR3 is TGTGCCAGCAGCCAAGTGGGACGACAGCTCGGAGCTTTCTTT.